This TCR beta chain is drawn from a study of naive and memory T cell subsets. Study results and caveats: TCR abundance followed a power law differing between naive and memory subsets. Possibly reflecting memory cells re-expressing CD45RA, a few larger clonotypes occurred in naive repertoires, especially CD8. Naive and memory repertoire findings lacked a ground truth for validation. In CD4 and CD8 cells, diversity dropped from naive through EMRA.

To note about this clonotype: What it binds is not known.

Both TRBC1 and TRBC2 were covered by a beta constant-region primer of two equimolar oligonucleotides. Nested alpha and beta constant-region primers with the SP2 primer drove four PCR rounds on ligated cDNA. TCRdb re-derived calls from the UMI-ligation and nested PCR reads in MiXCR, one entry per CDR3 protein. Of about 90,000 distinct CDR3 sequences listed, roughly 12% are singletons. Cells stained for CD3, CD4, CD8, CD45RA and CD27 were sorted into four subsets. This CDR3 has 12 amino acids. V was pared by 6 bases and J by 4 bases, with 9 bases between. The germline CDR1 and CDR2 sequences are MNHEY and SVGEGT.

This clonotype was sampled from a human donor in good health. The sequencing input was naive CD4+ T cells from blood. This chain joins TRBV6-2 or TRBV6-3 and TRBJ1-2; TRBD1 is a possible D gene (6 bases). The CDR3 reads CASSPDSYGYTF. The CDR3, as DNA: TGTGCCAGCAGCCCGGACAGCTATGGCTACACCTTC.